Below, 3 T cell receptor beta chains from the same sample are listed, as sequenced in a study of blood T cell repertoires in COVID-19. Sequenced by immunoSEQ multiplex PCR; TCRdb stores in-frame clones only, minus some. This sample carries a few hundred thousand clones, approximately 85% of them seen once, and the ten largest clones take approximately 4.2%. The source material was PBMCs or T cells enriched from blood (not recorded which). These receptors all stem from a woman aged 25 to 39 who had recovered from COVID-19.

This clone was detected a few times. The chain uses TRBV20-1 and TRBJ2-1; no firm D call. The germline gives CDR1 DFQATT, CDR2 SNEGSKA (reference sequence). V shed 3 bases and J shed 3 bases, with 6 bases lying between them. The CDR3 is 12 amino acids. CDR3 loop: CSASNGYNEQFF. The CDR3, as DNA: TGCAGTGCTAGTAACGGCTACAATGAGCAGTTCTTC.

This chain joins TRBV10-3 and TRBJ2-5, with D possibly being TRBD1 (6 bases). Germline V gene lookup returns CDR1 ENHRY and CDR2 SYGVKD. V lost 0 bases and J 5 bases, leaving 16 bases between the germline ends. The CDR3 has 16 amino acids. Here the CDR3 DNA reads TGTGCCATCAGTGAGTCAGACGCAGGGGTGGCGGAGACCCAGTACTTC. Encoded protein: CAISESDAGVAETQYF.

The chain links TRBV3-1 (or the pseudogene TRBV3-2) to TRBJ1-1; 8 positions match TRBD1. Germline lookup yields CDR1 LGHDT and CDR2 YNNKEL (reference sequence). J lost 4 bases, V lost 2 bases, and 3 bases had no gene match. The CDR3 sequence is 14 residues long. The CDR3: CASSQTDRGTEAFF. The CDR3 coding sequence is TGTGCCAGCAGCCAAACTGACAGGGGCACTGAAGCTTTCTTT.